These 9 T cell receptor beta chains were sequenced from one sample in a study of blood T cell repertoires in COVID-19. The table came from immunoSEQ multiplex PCR; TCRdb's copy has only in-frame clones and leaves some out. The sample lists roughly 200,000 clones; about 84% were seen once. Material for sequencing was peripheral blood. The receptors were gathered from a person aged 70 to 85 with COVID-19, enrolled during active disease.

CDR3: CASSSDNYNEQFF. CDR3 nucleotide sequence: TGTGCCAGCAGCTCAGACAACTACAATGAGCAGTTCTTC. The chain employs TRBV7-8 and TRBJ2-1, with unresolved D. Germline V gene lookup returns CDR1 SGHVS and CDR2 FQNEAQ. This CDR3 has 13 amino acids. V was trimmed by 4 bases and J by 3 bases, leaving 7 bases between them.

The chain links TRBV10-3 to TRBJ2-5; TRBD1 might be the D (5 bases). This CDR3 is 15 amino acids long. The ends were cut back, 2 bases at V and 7 bases at J, with 17 bases in the middle. The germline gives CDR1 ENHRY, CDR2 SYGVKD. CDR3 amino acids: CAISEVSGDQGTQYF. In DNA, the CDR3 is TGTGCCATCAGTGAGGTTTCGGGTGATCAGGGGACCCAGTACTTC.

This sequence joins TRBV6-4 and TRBJ1-1; D is undetermined. CDR3 length: 13 amino acids. Germline V lookup: CDR1 MRHNA, CDR2 SNTAGT. Trimming left V 6 bases short and J 3 bases short, with 11 bases between. The CDR3 DNA reads TGTGCCAGCAGGGGCGGGTTGGACACTGAAGCTTTCTTT. As protein: CASRGGLDTEAFF.

The genes are TRBV4-1 and TRBJ2-1; weak D call: TRBD2 (5 bases). The CDR3 is made up of 18 amino acids. From germline, CDR1 is MGHRA and CDR2 YSYEKL. Deletions cut 0 bases from V and 0 bases from J, with 15 bases between. In DNA form, the CDR3 reads TGCGCCAGCAGCCAAGATTGGGAGAGACCCAGCTCCTACAATGAGCAGTTCTTC. Translating gives CASSQDWERPSSYNEQFF.

This chain connects TRBV6-2 or TRBV6-3 to TRBJ2-5; 9 bases are a match to TRBD2. V dropped 2 bases and J dropped 2; count of bases not matched to a gene: 3. CDR1 is MNHEY, CDR2 SVGEGT, per germline. The length of the CDR3 is 15 residues. As DNA, the CDR3 is TGTGCCAGCAGTTACGTGGGACTAGCTCAAGAGACCCAGTACTTC. Translated, it gives CASSYVGLAQETQYF.

This clone was counted only a few times. The rearrangement uses TRBV9 and TRBJ1-2, with 8 bases matching TRBD1. Germline CDR1 SGDLS, CDR2 YYNGEE. CDR3 length: 15 residues. Unmatched junction bases numbered 8, after V lost 3 bases and J lost 4 bases. The CDR3 is CASSGMDRASYGYTF. In DNA form, the CDR3 reads TGTGCCAGCAGCGGTATGGACAGGGCGTCCTATGGCTACACCTTC.

This sequence joins TRBV2 and TRBJ1-2; 8 nucleotides line up with TRBD1. The junction had 12 bases not matched to a gene; V was cut back by 6 bases and J by 6 bases. CDR1 SNHLY and CDR2 FYNNEI come from the germline V gene. The CDR3 extends over 15 amino acids. The CDR3 DNA reads as TGTGCCAGCAGGGATCCAGGGGGCGCGTTACATGGCTACACCTTC. As protein: CASRDPGGALHGYTF.

This chain joins TRBV10-3 and TRBJ1-1, with D perhaps matching TRBD1 (5 bases). The CDR3 contains 16 residues. Trimming removed 11 bases at V and 0 bases at J, with 22 bases between. The germline gives CDR1 ENHRY, CDR2 SYGVKD. The CDR3: CAVSREAGSMNTEAFF. In nucleotides, the CDR3 is TGTGCCGTCTCGAGGGAGGCAGGGAGTATGAACACTGAAGCTTTCTTT.

The chain uses TRBV13 and TRBJ2-7, with a weak D call TRBD1 (6 bases). The V and J ends lost 5 bases and 4 bases respectively, with 15 bases between them. Germline loops: CDR1 PRHDT, CDR2 FYEKMQ (reference sequence). This CDR3 region has 14 residues. Here the CDR3 reads CASSRRDNRYEQYF. The CDR3 DNA reads as TGTGCCAGCAGCCGCCGGGACAACCGGTACGAGCAGTACTTC.